This T cell receptor (beta chain) was observed in a study of cytomegalovirus exposure and HLA in healthy donors. Overall study results and limits: Previous analysis showed most TCR beta V segments were productive about 87% or about 30% of the time. A later analysis showed HLA-associated TCR beta chains outstripping equally common others in clonal expansion. Highly shared sequence variants in one cluster were likely a sequencing artifact.

This CDR3 has 14 amino acids. V was cut by 1 base and J by 2 bases, with 8 bases left in between. The germline V gene has CDR1 LNHNV and CDR2 YYDKDF (reference sequence). Regarding this clone: What it binds is unknown.

PCR was performed using 60 Vbeta and 13 Jbeta primers. In the original analysis: In a later analysis, around 12 million of tens of millions of unique beta chains occurred in at least two donors. Profiled with immunoSEQ multiplex PCR; TCRdb holds only in-frame clones, not every one. V, J and clone size were drawn from that table, and D and trimming were deduced from the DNA. The sample yields fewer than 100,000 clones, roughly two thirds seen once. The chain carries TRBV15 and TRBJ1-2; D possibly corresponds to TRBD1 (5 bases). The sample consisted of PBMCs. The TCR sequence derives from a female donor in good health and CMV-seronegative. The CDR3 sequence is CATSRVGVNYGYTF. DNA for the CDR3: TGTGCCACCAGCAGAGTAGGGGTAAACTATGGCTACACCTTC.